This T cell receptor beta chain was sequenced for a study of blood T cell repertoires in COVID-19. Background on the study: Samples representing acute and convalescent COVID-19 were sourced from the United States, Italy and Spain. The cDNA or gDNA used as material had been derived from T cells, B-cell-depleted T cells, or PBMCs.

How the authors handled the data: Reference gene primers were amplified, and this amplification served to estimate nucleated cell counts. Profiled with immunoSEQ multiplex PCR; TCRdb holds only in-frame clones, not every one. V, J and clone size derive from that table, while D and trimming were established from the DNA sequence. The sample gives 250,000 to 350,000 clones, about 89% of which show up once; around 12% is in the top ten. Sequencing was done on a sample of peripheral blood. This receptor was obtained from a woman aged 55-70 years with acute or convalescent COVID-19.

Here the CDR3 DNA reads TGTGCCAGCAGCTTCGAGTCGACATTCTCTAACTATGGCTACACCTTC. This codes for CASSFESTFSNYGYTF. The chain joins TRBV7-2 to TRBJ1-2; D remains unclear. The V end lost 3 bases, the J end lost 0 bases, and 14 bases lay between the germline ends. CDR1 and CDR2 (germline): SGHTA, FQGNSA. The CDR3 runs to 16 residues.